The T cell receptor (beta chain) under discussion was sequenced for a study of beta chain features in type 1 diabetes. Study-level findings and limits: A definitive answer on HLA type influencing TCRB rearrangement was not reached here. Among all four CD4+ subsets, Type 1 diabetes patients had TCRB CDR3s that were moderately but significantly shorter.

Sampling consisted of one heparinised blood draw per donor, averaging around 100 mL. The whole isolated RNA underwent reverse transcription, so sequencing captured expressed TCRB transcripts. Measured with immunoSEQ multiplex PCR; TCRdb has only the in-frame clones, and not every one. The sample carries roughly 700,000 clones, around an eighth recorded once. Of note for this clone: The antigen is not known.

The CDR3 sequence is 16 residues long. The ends lost 1 base at V and 7 bases at J; junction bases unmatched: 10. CDR1 is MNHNS, CDR2 SASEGT, per germline. The TCR comes from a man aged 18 to 30 with type 1 diabetes. Specimen: naive CD4+ T cells from blood. This chain links TRBV6-1 with TRBJ2-1, with 7 bases that match TRBD1. The CDR3 DNA is TGTGCCAGCAGTGAAGATCCTCTAGACAGGGTAAATGAGCAGTTCTTC. It is translated as CASSEDPLDRVNEQFF.